The sequence of this T cell receptor (beta chain) was determined in a study of Ad26.COV2.S vaccination and SARS-CoV-2 variants. Clones were sequenced by immunoSEQ multiplex PCR, and TCRdb holds only the in-frame ones, with some missing. The table includes some 340,000 clones, around 85% detected once. Findings of the study overall: Placebo and vaccine recipients had non-spike TCR breadth that was similar.

Treatment meaning: about 20 received Ad26.COV2.S at low or high dose, single or two shots; about 5 received placebo; per-sample allocation not given. Day 63 after the first vaccine or placebo injection was the time point for sampling. CDR1 and CDR2 from the germline V gene are SGHNT and YENEEA. Trimming removed 4 bases from V and 12 bases from J; junction bases left unmatched: 14. The CDR3 totals 15 residues. As concerns this clone: The antigen is not known.

V usage is TRBV11-3 and J usage is TRBJ2-3; 9 bases fit TRBD2. The receptor was derived from a person aged 18 to 65 who received the Ad26.COV2.S COVID-19 vaccine or a placebo. The sample was peripheral blood, taken in a trial of Ad26.COV2.S vaccine versus placebo. The CDR3 sequence is CASSSSGGTPKVQYF. The CDR3 region has the DNA TGTGCCAGCAGCTCCAGCGGGGGGACCCCAAAAGTCCAGTATTTT.